The TCR beta chain described here comes from a study of blood T cell repertoires in COVID-19. For the study at large: Sites in the United States, Italy and Spain provided acute and convalescent COVID-19 samples. In each case, the material was cDNA or gDNA derived from T cells, B-cell-depleted T cells, or PBMCs.

The V gene lost 4 bases and the J gene lost 0 bases, with 10 bases spanning the gap. The germline CDR1 and CDR2 sequences are PRHDT and FYEKMQ (reference sequence). The CDR3 runs 15 residues. This clone was observed many times. In the original analysis: Amplification from reference gene primers served as the basis for estimated nucleated cell counts. Data came from immunoSEQ multiplex PCR; TCRdb stores just in-frame clones and leaves some out. Clonal size and the V and J genes are those of that table, whereas D and trimming came from the DNA. The sample carries some 230,000 clones, about 85% recorded once.

The genes are TRBV13 and TRBJ1-3; D might be TRBD1 (6 bases). Sequenced material: peripheral blood. This receptor was taken from a middle-aged man with acute or convalescent COVID-19. CDR3 coding DNA: TGTGCCAGCAGCTACAGGGCTCTCTCTGGAAACACCATATATTTT. Protein product: CASSYRALSGNTIYF.